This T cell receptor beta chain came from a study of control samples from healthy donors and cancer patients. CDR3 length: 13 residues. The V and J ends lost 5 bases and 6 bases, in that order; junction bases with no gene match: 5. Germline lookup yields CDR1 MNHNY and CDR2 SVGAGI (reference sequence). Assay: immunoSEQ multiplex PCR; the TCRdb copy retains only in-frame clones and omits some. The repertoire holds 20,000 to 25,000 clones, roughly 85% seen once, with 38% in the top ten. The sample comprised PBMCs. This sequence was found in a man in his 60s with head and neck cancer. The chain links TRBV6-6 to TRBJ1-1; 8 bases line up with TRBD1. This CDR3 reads CASSTGGTAEAFF. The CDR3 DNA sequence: TGTGCCAGCAGTACAGGGGGGACAGCTGAAGCTTTCTTT.